The 11 T cell receptor beta chains below come from one sample, sequenced in a study of blood T cell repertoires in COVID-19. Using immunoSEQ multiplex PCR, the repertoire was profiled, and TCRdb retains in-frame clones only, with some absent. This table has about 43,000 clones, 87% appearing once. Source material: peripheral blood. The origin of the receptors is a man aged 55 to 70 with active COVID-19.

The V and J genes are TRBV5-1 and TRBJ2-5; D possibly corresponds to TRBD2 (5 bases). Trimming took 7 bases from V and 3 from J, leaving 22 bases between them. Germline V CDR1 and CDR2: SGHRS, YFSETQ. There are 16 residues in the CDR3. For the CDR3, the DNA is TGCGCCAGCTCAGAGGGCCGGAATCCCGTAAAAGAGACCCAGTACTTC. This codes for CASSEGRNPVKETQYF. Complete variable domain (other parts from reference TRBV5-1 and TRBJ2-5): KAGVTQTPRYLIKTRGQQVTLSCSPISGHRSVSWYQQTPGQGLQFLFEYFSETQRNKGNFPGRFSGRQFSNSRSEMNVSTLELGDSALYLCASSEGRNPVKETQYFGPGTRLLVL.

This chain uses TRBV6-4 with TRBJ2-7; D is unclear. CDR3 length: 14 residues. Germline assignment: CDR1 MRHNA and CDR2 SNTAGT. Trimming pared 0 bases from V and 1 base from J, leaving 7 bases between. The CDR3 DNA reads as TGTGCCAGCAGTGACTCGTCGGGTTCCTACGAGCAGTACTTC. Translating it yields CASSDSSGSYEQYF.

The chain recombines TRBV9 with TRBJ2-5, with 8 nucleotides matching TRBD2. The CDR3 consists of 16 residues. CDR1 SGDLS and CDR2 YYNGEE come from the germline V gene. J was trimmed by 0 bases and V by 0 bases; bases with no gene match: 4. CDR3 amino acids: CASSVEVGGDQETQYF. CDR3 DNA: TGTGCCAGCAGCGTAGAAGTCGGGGGGGACCAAGAGACCCAGTACTTC.

The chain has TRBV13 and TRBJ1-1; TRBD1 might be the D (6 bases). V lost 6 bases, J lost 6 bases, and 11 bases lay in between. This CDR3 region has 12 residues. CDR1 and CDR2 from the germline V gene are PRHDT and FYEKMQ (reference sequence). The CDR3 nucleotides are TGTGCCAGCAGGACAGGTCTTTCTGAAGCTTTCTTT. This gives the protein CASRTGLSEAFF.

This chain uses TRBV6-5 with TRBJ2-6; D gene ambiguous. Trimming removed 5 bases from V and 4 bases from J, with 9 bases in between. CDR3 length equals 14 residues. The germline V gene has CDR1 MNHEY and CDR2 SVGAGI. The CDR3 nucleotides are TGTGCCAGCAGTCACGGTCCCGGGGCCAACGTCCTGACTTTC. As protein: CASSHGPGANVLTF.

This sequence joins TRBV19 and TRBJ1-3; 7 nucleotides line up with TRBD1. There are 16 residues in the CDR3. V shed 4 bases and J 0 bases; nucleotides not matched to a gene: 6. Germline V gene data show CDR1 as LNHDA and CDR2 as SQIVND (reference sequence). CDR3 bases: TGTGCCAGTAGTACCAGGGGACAGAGCTCTGGAAACACCATATATTTT. Residues: CASSTRGQSSGNTIYF.

The rearrangement joins TRBV5-1 to TRBJ2-3; D not resolved. This CDR3 comprises 12 residues. CDR1 is SGHRS and CDR2 is YFSETQ in the germline V gene. Trimming pared 3 bases from V and 6 bases from J, leaving 8 bases between. The CDR3 spells CASSYAADTQYF. As DNA, the CDR3 is TGCGCCAGCAGCTATGCGGCGGATACGCAGTATTTT.

This chain connects TRBV30 to TRBJ1-5, with 8 bases identical to TRBD1. This CDR3 contains 13 residues. With 2 bases clipped from V and 7 bases from J, the junction kept 4 bases outside the gene matches. Germline values: CDR1 GTSNPN, CDR2 SVGIG (reference sequence). CDR3: CAWSSGGEQPQHF. The CDR3 DNA reads TGTGCCTGGAGTTCAGGGGGCGAGCAGCCCCAGCATTTT.

CDR3 coding DNA: TGTGCCAGCAGCACCTCGACAGGGGGATCACAAGAGACCCAGTACTTC. It specifies CASSTSTGGSQETQYF. The rearrangement joins TRBV11-3 to TRBJ2-5, with 9 bases identical to TRBD1. V shed 5 bases, J shed 2 bases, and the junction held 9 bases outside the gene matches. The CDR3 spans 16 residues. From germline, CDR1 is SGHNT and CDR2 YENEEA.

The chain joins TRBV19 to TRBJ2-5, with a tentative D call TRBD1 (6 bases). The V end lost 4 bases, the J end lost 4 bases, and 13 bases lay between the germline ends. The CDR3 is 14 amino acids. Looked up from germline, CDR1 is LNHDA and CDR2 is SQIVND (reference sequence). The CDR3 nucleotides read TGTGCCAGTAGTAAGGGGGAACCCCCAGAGACCCAGTACTTC. Protein: CASSKGEPPETQYF.

The genes are TRBV7-2 and TRBJ1-1; the match to TRBD1 covers 7 bases. With 4 bases clipped from V and 0 bases from J, the junction kept 5 bases outside the gene matches. The CDR3 covers 15 residues. Germline V CDR1 and CDR2: SGHTA, FQGNSA. The CDR3 coding sequence is TGTGCCAGCAGCTCCCGACAGGGCATGAACACTGAAGCTTTCTTT. Protein: CASSSRQGMNTEAFF.